This note documents a single T cell receptor (beta chain) sequence. Different DNA sequences within this sample yield the same CDR3. This entry comes from a study of T cell changes during pregnancy in multiple sclerosis. Clones were sequenced by immunoSEQ multiplex PCR, and TCRdb holds only the in-frame ones, with some missing. This sample has tens of thousands of clones, with 75% to 90% found just once. The sample in question was CD8+ T cells from peripheral blood mononuclear cells, obtained in the third trimester of pregnancy. The sequence was obtained from a female donor with multiple sclerosis, enrolled in a pregnancy study.

CDR3 protein: CASTPGSMNTEAFF. The CDR3 coding sequence is TGTGCCAGTACCCCAGGGTCCATGAACACTGAAGCTTTCTTT. The chain links TRBV19 to TRBJ1-1, with D tentatively TRBD1 (5 bases). This CDR3 comprises 14 residues. Germline V gene data show CDR1 as LNHDA and CDR2 as SQIVND (reference sequence). Trimming took 7 bases from V and 0 from J, leaving 12 bases between them.